This T cell receptor (beta chain) stems from a study of long-term antiretroviral therapy in people with HIV. Study findings and constraints: Gathering of blood took place between about 2003 and 2017, possibly under older ART regimens. HIV repertoires showed narrower CDR3 length ranges than controls.

Running of the v3.0 immunoSEQ assay took place at survey level. Sequencing aimed to cover 40,000-50,000 T-cell genomes per sample. Clones were sequenced by immunoSEQ multiplex PCR, and TCRdb holds only the in-frame ones, with some missing. The sample records 20,000 to 25,000 clones, about 80% being singletons. On this clone: Antigen unknown.

Treatment of all HIV participants took place in the United States. This receptor was obtained from a man aged 35 to 55 with HIV. The starting material was unsorted PBMCs, obtained 0.5 years before starting antiretroviral therapy.

CDR3 sequence (DNA): TGTGCCAGCAGCACCTCGACAGACTATCATGGCTACACCTTC. It is translated as CASSTSTDYHGYTF. V is TRBV13 and J is TRBJ1-2; TRBD1 might be the D (5 bases). Germline V gene sequence: CDR1 PRHDT, CDR2 FYEKMQ (reference sequence). V was pared by 5 bases and J by 6 bases, with 16 bases between. This CDR3 has 14 amino acids.